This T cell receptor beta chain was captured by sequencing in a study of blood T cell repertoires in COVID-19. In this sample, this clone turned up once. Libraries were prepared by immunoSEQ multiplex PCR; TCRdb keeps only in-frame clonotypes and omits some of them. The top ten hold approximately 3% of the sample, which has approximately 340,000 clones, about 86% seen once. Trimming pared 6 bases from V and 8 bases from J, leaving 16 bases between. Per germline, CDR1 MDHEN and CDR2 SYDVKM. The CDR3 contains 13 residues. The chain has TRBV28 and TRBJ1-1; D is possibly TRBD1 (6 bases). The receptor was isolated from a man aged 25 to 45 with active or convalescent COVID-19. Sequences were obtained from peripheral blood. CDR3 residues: CASSTGTPAEAFF. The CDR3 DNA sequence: TGTGCCAGCAGCACCGGGACACCGGCGGAAGCTTTCTTT.